Below are 9 T cell receptor beta chains sequenced from a single sample in a study of graft-versus-host responses after intestinal transplantation. The repertoire was sequenced with immunoSEQ multiplex PCR; TCRdb's copy has only in-frame clones and lacks some. The table records some 140,000 clones, about nine tenths of them present only once. No antigen has been identified for these receptors. The input for sequencing was unstimulated CD4+ T cells sorted from spleen or lymph node cells, taken before intestinal transplant. Source of these receptors: a human donor who received an intestinal transplant.

The V gene is TRBV2, the J gene TRBJ2-5, with 8 bases matching TRBD1. V gave up 4 bases and J gave up 5 bases; unmatched junction bases: 9. This CDR3 is built from 15 residues. CDR1 is SNHLY and CDR2 is FYNNEI in the germline V gene. The CDR3 DNA follows: TGTGCCAGCAGTGGGGTCCCAGGGGGCAGGGAGACCCAGTACTTC. This translates into CASSGVPGGRETQYF.

The chain joins TRBV19 to TRBJ2-1; D ambiguous. V lost 7 bases, J lost 2 bases, and 12 bases lay in between. This CDR3 region has 14 residues. CDR1 and CDR2 from the germline V gene are LNHDA and SQIVND (reference sequence). CDR3 in amino acids: CASMRQSTYNEQFF. DNA for the CDR3: TGTGCCAGTATGCGGCAGAGTACCTACAATGAGCAGTTCTTC.

The J gene is TRBJ2-7, the V gene TRBV28; D unclear. Germline CDR1 and CDR2: MDHEN and SYDVKM. The CDR3 extends over 15 amino acids. V was pared by 4 bases and J by 2 bases, with 15 bases between. The CDR3 loop reads CASSSLPTQTYEQYF. CDR3 bases: TGTGCCAGCAGTTCCCTCCCGACTCAGACCTACGAGCAGTACTTC.

The V and J genes are TRBV28 and TRBJ1-5; D is uncertain. CDR1 MDHEN and CDR2 SYDVKM come from the germline V gene. The CDR3 loop spans 15 amino acids. V was cut by 6 bases and J by 2 bases, with 14 bases left in between. The CDR3 region is CASRPGRKGNQPQHF. CDR3 bases: TGTGCCAGCAGGCCCGGGAGGAAGGGCAATCAGCCCCAGCATTTT.

This clone was recorded only once. The chain carries TRBV4-2 and TRBJ2-1; the D call may be TRBD1 or TRBD2 (5 bases each). The CDR3 is 14 residues long. The germline V gene has CDR1 LGHNA and CDR2 YNFKEQ. V was clipped by 7 bases and J by 3 bases, with 13 bases between them. The chain's CDR3 is CASTGATVYNEQFF. The DNA of the CDR3 is TGTGCCAGCACCGGGGCCACGGTCTACAATGAGCAGTTCTTC.

The chain uses TRBV7-2 and TRBJ2-1; 12 bases agree with TRBD2. In germline, CDR1 is SGHTA, CDR2 FQGNSA. J was trimmed by 5 bases and V by 3 bases; bases with no gene match: 8. This CDR3 spans 17 amino acids. The CDR3 nucleotides read TGTGCCAGCAGCTTTGCTAGACTAGCGGGAGCTGACAATGAGCAGTTCTTC. Translating it yields CASSFARLAGADNEQFF.

This chain connects TRBV29-1 to TRBJ1-1; possible D gene TRBD1, 5 bases. Germline assignment: CDR1 SQVTM and CDR2 ANQGSEA. The CDR3 runs 19 residues. The germline V and J ends were trimmed by 5 bases and 0 bases, with 28 bases remaining between them. DNA of the CDR3: TGCAGCGTTTGGGGCATAAGACGGATTCGTTCCTCCATGAACACTGAAGCTTTCTTT. This translates into CSVWGIRRIRSSMNTEAFF.

The chain recombines TRBV5-8 with TRBJ2-3; no clear D. CDR1 and CDR2 (germline): SGHTS, YDEGEE. V was pared by 1 base and J by 1 base, with 4 bases between. The CDR3 extends over 13 amino acids. In DNA form, the CDR3 reads TGTGCCAGCAGCTTGACAGGCACAGATACGCAGTATTTT. This gives the protein CASSLTGTDTQYF.

This sequence joins TRBV5-4 and TRBJ2-7; no firm D call. Trimming took 4 bases from V and 0 from J, leaving 20 bases between them. Germline V CDR1 and CDR2: SGHNT, YYREEE (reference sequence). The CDR3 length is 17 residues. CDR3 residues: CASSPHPRLMGSYEQYF. As DNA, the CDR3 is TGTGCCAGCAGCCCTCACCCCCGACTGATGGGCTCCTACGAGCAGTACTTC.